This T cell receptor beta chain was recovered during a study of T cell repertoires in aging, cancer and after chemotherapy. Germline CDR1 reads DFQATT; CDR2 reads SNEGSKA (reference sequence). The ends lost 5 bases at V and 0 bases at J; junction bases unmatched: 2. This CDR3 contains 13 residues. Multiplex touch-down PCR with TRB-A/B primers amplified rearranged V-D-J TRB sequences. TCRdb ran MiXCR on the multiplex PCR reads and lists one entry per CDR3 protein. The table has over 3,500 distinct CDR3 sequences, 25% seen once. Amplification of TCR beta used genomic DNA extracted from peripheral blood.

The source of this sequence is a human donor with a solid tumor. V and J are TRBV20-1 and TRBJ2-7; 9 bases match TRBD2. Sequenced material: blood. CDR3 region: CSASRGGSYEQYF. As DNA, the CDR3 is TGCAGTGCTTCGCGGGGGGGCTCCTACGAGCAGTACTTC.